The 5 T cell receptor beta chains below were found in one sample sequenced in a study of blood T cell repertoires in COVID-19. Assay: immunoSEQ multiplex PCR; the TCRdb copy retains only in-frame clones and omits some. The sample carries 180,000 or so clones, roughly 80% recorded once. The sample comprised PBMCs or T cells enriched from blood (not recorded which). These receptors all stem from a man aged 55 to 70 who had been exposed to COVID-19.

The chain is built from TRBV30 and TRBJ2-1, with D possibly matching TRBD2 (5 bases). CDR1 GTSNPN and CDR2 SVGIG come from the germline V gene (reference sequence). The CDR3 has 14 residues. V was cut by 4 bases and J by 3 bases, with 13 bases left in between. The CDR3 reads CAWIRTYYYNEQFF. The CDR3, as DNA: TGTGCCTGGATCAGGACTTATTACTACAATGAGCAGTTCTTC.

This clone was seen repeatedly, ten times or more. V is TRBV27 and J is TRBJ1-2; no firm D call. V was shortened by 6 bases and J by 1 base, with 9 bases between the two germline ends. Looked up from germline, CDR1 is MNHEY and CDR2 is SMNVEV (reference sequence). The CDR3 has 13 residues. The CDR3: CASSPEGNYGYTF. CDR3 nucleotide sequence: TGTGCCAGCAGCCCCGAGGGTAACTATGGCTACACCTTC.

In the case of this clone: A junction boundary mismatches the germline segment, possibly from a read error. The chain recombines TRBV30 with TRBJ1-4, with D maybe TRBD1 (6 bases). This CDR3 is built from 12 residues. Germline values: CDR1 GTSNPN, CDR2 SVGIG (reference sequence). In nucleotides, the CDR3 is TGTGCCGGGAGGGACATCTATGAAAAACTGTTTTTT. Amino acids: CAGRDIYEKLFF.

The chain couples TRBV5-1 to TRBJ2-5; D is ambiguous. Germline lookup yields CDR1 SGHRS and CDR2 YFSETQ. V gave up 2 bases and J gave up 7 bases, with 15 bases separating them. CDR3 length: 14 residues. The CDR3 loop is CASSLKALDATQYF. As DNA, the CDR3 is TGCGCCAGCAGCTTAAAAGCCCTAGACGCGACCCAGTACTTC.

The CDR3 bases are TGTGCCAGCAGACGAGACAGGGGGGGTGGAAACACCATATATTTT. Encoded protein: CASRRDRGGGNTIYF. The chain links TRBV6-5 to TRBJ1-3; 9 bases match TRBD1. The CDR3 is 15 amino acids. CDR1 is MNHEY and CDR2 is SVGAGI in the germline V gene. The J segment lost 3 bases and the V segment lost 6 bases, leaving 6 bases of the junction unmatched.